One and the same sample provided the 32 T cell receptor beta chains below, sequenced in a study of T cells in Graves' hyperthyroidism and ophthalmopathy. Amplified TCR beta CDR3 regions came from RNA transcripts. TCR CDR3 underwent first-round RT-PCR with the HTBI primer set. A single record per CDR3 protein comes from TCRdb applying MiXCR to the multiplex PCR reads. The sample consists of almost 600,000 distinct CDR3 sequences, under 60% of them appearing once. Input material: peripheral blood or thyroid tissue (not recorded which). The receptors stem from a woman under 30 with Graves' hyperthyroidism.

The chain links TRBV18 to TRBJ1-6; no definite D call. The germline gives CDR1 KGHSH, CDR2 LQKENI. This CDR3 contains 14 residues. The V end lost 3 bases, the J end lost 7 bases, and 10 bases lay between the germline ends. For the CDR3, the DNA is TGTGCCAGCTCACCGCGCGTGACAAATTCACCCCTCCACTTT. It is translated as CASSPRVTNSPLHF.

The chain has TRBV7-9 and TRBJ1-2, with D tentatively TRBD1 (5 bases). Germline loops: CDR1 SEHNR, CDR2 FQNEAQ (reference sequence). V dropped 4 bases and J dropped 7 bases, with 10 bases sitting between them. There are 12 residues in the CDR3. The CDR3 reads CASSSRAGGYTF. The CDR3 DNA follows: TGTGCCAGCAGCTCCAGGGCGGGTGGCTACACCTTC.

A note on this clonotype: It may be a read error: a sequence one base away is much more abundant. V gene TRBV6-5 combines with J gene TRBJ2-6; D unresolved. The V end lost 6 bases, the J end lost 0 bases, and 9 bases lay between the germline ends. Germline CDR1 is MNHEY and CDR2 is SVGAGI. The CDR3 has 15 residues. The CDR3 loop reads CASRPGFSGANVLTF. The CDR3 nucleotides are TGTGCCAGCAGACCTGGCTTCTCTGGGGCCAACGTCCTGACTTTC.

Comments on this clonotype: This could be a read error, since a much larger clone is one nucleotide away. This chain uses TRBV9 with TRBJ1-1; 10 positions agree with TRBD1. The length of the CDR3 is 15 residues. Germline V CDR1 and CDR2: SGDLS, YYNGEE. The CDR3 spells CASSWTGGLRTEASF. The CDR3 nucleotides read TGTGCCAGCAGTTGGACAGGGGGGCTACGGACTGAAGCTTCCTTT.

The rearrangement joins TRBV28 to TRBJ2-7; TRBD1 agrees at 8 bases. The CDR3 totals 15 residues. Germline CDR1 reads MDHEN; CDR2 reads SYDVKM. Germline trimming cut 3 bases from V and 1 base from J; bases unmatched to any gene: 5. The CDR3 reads CASSFLWTGSYEQYF. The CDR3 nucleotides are TGTGCCAGCAGTTTCCTCTGGACAGGGTCCTACGAGCAGTACTTC.

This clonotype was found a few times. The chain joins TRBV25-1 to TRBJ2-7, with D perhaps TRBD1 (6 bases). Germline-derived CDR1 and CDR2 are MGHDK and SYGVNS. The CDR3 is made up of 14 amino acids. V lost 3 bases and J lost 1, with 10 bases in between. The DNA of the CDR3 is TGTGCCAGCAGTGAGCCCGACAGGTCCTACGAGCAGTACTTC. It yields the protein CASSEPDRSYEQYF.

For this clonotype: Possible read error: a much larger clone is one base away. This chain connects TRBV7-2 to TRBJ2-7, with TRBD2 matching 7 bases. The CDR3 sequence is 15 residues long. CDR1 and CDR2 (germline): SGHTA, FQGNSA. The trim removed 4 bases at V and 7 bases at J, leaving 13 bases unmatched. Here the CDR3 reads CASSSKGRETQEQYF. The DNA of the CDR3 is TGTGCCAGCAGCTCCAAGGGGCGGGAGACGCAGGAGCAGTACTTC.

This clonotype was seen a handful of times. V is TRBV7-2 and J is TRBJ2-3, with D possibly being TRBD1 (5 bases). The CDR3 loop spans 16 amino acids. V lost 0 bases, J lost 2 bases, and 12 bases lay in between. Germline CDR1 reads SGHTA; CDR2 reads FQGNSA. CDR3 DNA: TGTGCCAGCAGCTTAGCGCCAGGGTGGGTCACAGATACGCAGTATTTT. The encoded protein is CASSLAPGWVTDTQYF.

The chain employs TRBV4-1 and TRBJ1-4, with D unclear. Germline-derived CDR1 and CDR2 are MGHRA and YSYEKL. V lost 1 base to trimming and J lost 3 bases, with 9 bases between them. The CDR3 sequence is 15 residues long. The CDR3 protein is CASSQVVFSNEKLFF. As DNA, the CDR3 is TGCGCCAGCAGCCAAGTTGTATTCTCTAATGAAAAACTGTTTTTT.

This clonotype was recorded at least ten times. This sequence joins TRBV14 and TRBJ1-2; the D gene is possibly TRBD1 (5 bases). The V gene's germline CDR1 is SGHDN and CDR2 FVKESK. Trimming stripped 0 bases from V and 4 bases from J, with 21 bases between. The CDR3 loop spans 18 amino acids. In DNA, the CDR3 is TGTGCCAGCAGCCAAGAGAATCATCCGGGGCCGCTAGGCTATGGCTACACCTTC. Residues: CASSQENHPGPLGYGYTF. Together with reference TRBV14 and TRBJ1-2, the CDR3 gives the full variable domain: EAGVTQFPSHSVIEKGQTVTLRCDPISGHDNLYWYRRVMGKEIKFLLHFVKESKQDESGMPNNRFLAERTGGTYSTLKVQPAELEDSGVYFCASSQENHPGPLGYGYTFGSGTRLTVV.

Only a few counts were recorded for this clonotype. This chain's CDR3 is CASSQGVWDRVEWETQYF. The CDR3 DNA sequence: TGTGCCAGCAGCCAAGGTGTCTGGGACAGGGTCGAGTGGGAGACCCAGTACTTC. The rearrangement links TRBV3-1 to TRBJ2-5, with 9 bases fitting TRBD1. The CDR3 has 18 amino acids. Germline V CDR1 and CDR2: LGHDT, YNNKEL (reference sequence). The ends lost 1 base at V and 5 bases at J; junction bases unmatched: 14.

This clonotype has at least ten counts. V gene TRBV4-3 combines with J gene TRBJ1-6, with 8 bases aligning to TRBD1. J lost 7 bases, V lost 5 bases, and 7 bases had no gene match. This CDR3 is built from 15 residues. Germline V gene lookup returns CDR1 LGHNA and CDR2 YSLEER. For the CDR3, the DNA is TGCGCCAGCAGCGGGGGGCAGGGGGCCAATTCACCCCTCCACTTT. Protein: CASSGGQGANSPLHF.

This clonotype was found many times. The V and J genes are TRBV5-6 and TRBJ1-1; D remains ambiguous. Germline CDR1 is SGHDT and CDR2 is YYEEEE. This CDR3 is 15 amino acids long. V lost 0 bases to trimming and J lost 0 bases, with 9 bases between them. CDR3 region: CASSLAGLMNTEAFF. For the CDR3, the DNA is TGTGCCAGCAGCTTGGCCGGATTAATGAACACTGAAGCTTTCTTT. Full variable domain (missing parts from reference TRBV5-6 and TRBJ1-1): DAGVTQSPTHLIKTRGQQVTLRCSPKSGHDTVSWYQQALGQGPQFIFQYYEEEERQRGNFPDRFSGHQFPNYSSELNVNALLLGDSALYLCASSLAGLMNTEAFFGQGTRLTVV.

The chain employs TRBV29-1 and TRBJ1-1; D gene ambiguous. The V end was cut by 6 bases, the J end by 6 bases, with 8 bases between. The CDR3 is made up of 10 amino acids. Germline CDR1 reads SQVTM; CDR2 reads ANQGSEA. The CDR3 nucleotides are TGCAGCGTAGTAGGCTCTGAAGCTTTCTTT. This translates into CSVVGSEAFF.

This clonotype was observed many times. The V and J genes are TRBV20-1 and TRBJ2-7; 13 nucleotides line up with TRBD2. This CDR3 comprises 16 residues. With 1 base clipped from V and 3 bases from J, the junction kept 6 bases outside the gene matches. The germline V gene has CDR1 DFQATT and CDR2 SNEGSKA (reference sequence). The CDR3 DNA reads TGCAGTGCTAGAGGGACTAGCGGGAGAGGGAGCTACGAGCAGTACTTC. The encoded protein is CSARGTSGRGSYEQYF.

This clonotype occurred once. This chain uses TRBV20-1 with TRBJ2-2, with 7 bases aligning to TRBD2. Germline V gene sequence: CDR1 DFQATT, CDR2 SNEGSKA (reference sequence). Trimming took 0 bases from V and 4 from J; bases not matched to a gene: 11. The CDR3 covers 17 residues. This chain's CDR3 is CSARDPGAGWSTGELFF. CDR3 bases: TGCAGTGCTAGAGACCCGGGAGCGGGATGGAGCACCGGGGAGCTGTTTTTT.

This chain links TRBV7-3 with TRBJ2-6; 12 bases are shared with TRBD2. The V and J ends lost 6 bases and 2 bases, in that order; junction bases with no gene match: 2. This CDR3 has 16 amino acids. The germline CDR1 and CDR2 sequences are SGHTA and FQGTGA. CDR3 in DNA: TGTGCCAGCAGTCTAGCGGGAGGGCCTGGGGCCAACGTCCTGACTTTC. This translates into CASSLAGGPGANVLTF.

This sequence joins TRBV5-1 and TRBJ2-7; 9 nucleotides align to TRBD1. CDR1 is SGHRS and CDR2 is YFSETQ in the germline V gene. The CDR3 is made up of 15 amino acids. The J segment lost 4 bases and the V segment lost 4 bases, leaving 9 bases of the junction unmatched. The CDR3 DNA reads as TGCGCCAGCAGCCAAGTGCCGGGACAGGGTTACGAGCAGTACTTC. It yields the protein CASSQVPGQGYEQYF.

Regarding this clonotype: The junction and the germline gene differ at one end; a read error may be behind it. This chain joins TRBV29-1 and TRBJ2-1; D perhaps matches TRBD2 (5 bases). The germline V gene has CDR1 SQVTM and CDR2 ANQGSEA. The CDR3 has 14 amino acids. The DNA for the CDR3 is TGCAGCGTGGAAGACCGGGAAAAGTACAATGAGCAGTTCTTC. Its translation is CSVEDREKYNEQFF.

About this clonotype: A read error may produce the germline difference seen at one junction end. DNA for the CDR3: TGCGCCAGCAGGCTGACCGAGGAGCTGTTTTTT. Translation: CASRLTEELFF. The chain has TRBV5-1 and TRBJ2-2; no reliable D call. The CDR3 has 11 residues. Germline V CDR1 and CDR2: SGHRS, YFSETQ.

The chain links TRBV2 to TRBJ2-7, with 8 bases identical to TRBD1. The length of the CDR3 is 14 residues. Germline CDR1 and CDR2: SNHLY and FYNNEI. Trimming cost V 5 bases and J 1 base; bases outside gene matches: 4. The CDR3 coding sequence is TGTGCCAGCAGTCGGGACAGGCCATCCTACGAGCAGTACTTC. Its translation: CASSRDRPSYEQYF. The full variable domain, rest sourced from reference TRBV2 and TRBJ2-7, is EPEVTQTPSHQVTQMGQEVILRCVPISNHLYFYWYRQILGQKVEFLVSFYNNEISEKSEIFDDQFSVERPDGSNFTLKIRSTKLEDSAMYFCASSRDRPSYEQYFGPGTRLTVT.

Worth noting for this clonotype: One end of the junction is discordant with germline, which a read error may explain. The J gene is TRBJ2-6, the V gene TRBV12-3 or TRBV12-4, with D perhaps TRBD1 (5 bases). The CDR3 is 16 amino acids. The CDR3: CASSESGHTGANVPTF. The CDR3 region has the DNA TGTGCCAGCAGTGAGTCCGGACACACTGGGGCCAACGTCCCGACTTTC.

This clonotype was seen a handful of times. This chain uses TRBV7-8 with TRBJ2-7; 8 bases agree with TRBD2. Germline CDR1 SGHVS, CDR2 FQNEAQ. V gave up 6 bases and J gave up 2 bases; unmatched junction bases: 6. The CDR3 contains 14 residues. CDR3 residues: CASRAPGLAYEQYF. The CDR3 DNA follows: TGTGCCAGCAGAGCCCCGGGACTAGCCTACGAGCAGTACTTC. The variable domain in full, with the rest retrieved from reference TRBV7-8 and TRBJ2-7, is GAGVSQSPRYKVAKRGQDVALRCDPISGHVSLFWYQQALGQGPEFLTYFQNEAQLDKSGLPSDRFFAERPEGSVSTLKIQRTQQEDSAVYLCASRAPGLAYEQYFGPGTRLTVT.

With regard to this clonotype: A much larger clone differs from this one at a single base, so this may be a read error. CDR3 sequence (DNA): TGCGCCAGCAGCCAATGGGACATCCTTAATGAAAAACTGTGTTTT. Its protein product is CASSQWDILNEKLCF. This sequence joins TRBV4-3 and TRBJ1-4, with D maybe TRBD1 (6 bases). Germline CDR1 reads LGHNA; CDR2 reads YSLEER. The CDR3 consists of 15 residues.

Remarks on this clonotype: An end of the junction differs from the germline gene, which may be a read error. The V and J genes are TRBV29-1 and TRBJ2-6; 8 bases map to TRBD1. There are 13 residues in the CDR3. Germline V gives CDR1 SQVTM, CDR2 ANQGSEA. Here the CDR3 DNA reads TGCAGCGTTGCCACACCGCCGACAGGGGCTGAAGCTTTC. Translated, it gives CSVATPPTGAEAF.

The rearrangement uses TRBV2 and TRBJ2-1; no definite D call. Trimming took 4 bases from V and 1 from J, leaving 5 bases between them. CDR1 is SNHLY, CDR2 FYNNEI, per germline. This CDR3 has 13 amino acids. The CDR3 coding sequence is TGTGCCAGCAGTGCGAATTCCTACAATGAGCAGTTCTTC. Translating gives CASSANSYNEQFF. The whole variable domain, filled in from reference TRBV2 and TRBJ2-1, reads EPEVTQTPSHQVTQMGQEVILRCVPISNHLYFYWYRQILGQKVEFLVSFYNNEISEKSEIFDDQFSVERPDGSNFTLKIRSTKLEDSAMYFCASSANSYNEQFFGPGTRLTVL.

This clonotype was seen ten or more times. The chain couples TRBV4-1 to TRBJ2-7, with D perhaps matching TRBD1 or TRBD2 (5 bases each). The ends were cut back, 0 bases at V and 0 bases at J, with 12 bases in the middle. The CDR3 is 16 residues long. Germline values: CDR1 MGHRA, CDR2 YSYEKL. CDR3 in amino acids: CASSQERAGTSYEQYF. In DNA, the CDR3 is TGCGCCAGCAGCCAAGAGAGGGCAGGGACCTCCTACGAGCAGTACTTC.

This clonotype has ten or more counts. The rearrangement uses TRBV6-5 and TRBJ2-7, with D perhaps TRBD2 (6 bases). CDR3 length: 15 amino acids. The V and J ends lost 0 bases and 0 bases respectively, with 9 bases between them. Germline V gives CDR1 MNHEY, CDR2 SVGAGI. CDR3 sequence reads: CASSYSGGGSYEQYF. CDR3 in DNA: TGTGCCAGCAGTTACTCTGGGGGAGGCTCCTACGAGCAGTACTTC.

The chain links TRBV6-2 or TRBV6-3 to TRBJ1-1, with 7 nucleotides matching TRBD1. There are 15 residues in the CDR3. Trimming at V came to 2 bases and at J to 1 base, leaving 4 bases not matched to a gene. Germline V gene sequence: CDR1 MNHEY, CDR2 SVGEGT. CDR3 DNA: TGTGCCAGCAGTTACCTCGGGACAGAGAACACTGAAGCTTTCTTT. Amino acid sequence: CASSYLGTENTEAFF.

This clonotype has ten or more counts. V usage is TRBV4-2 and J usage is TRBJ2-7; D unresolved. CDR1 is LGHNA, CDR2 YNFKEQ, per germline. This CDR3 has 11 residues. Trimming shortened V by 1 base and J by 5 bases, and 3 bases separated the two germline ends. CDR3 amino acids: CASSQVNEQYF. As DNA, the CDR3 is TGTGCCAGCAGCCAAGTCAACGAGCAGTACTTC.

The CDR3 bases are TGCAGCGTTGAAGATGGGGCGGGAGAGCTTTACGAGCAGTACTTC. It is translated as CSVEDGAGELYEQYF. This chain links TRBV29-1 with TRBJ2-7, with 7 bases fitting TRBD2. CDR1 is SQVTM and CDR2 is ANQGSEA in the germline V gene. V lost 0 bases to trimming and J lost 4 bases; unmatched junction nucleotides: 9. CDR3 length equals 15 residues.

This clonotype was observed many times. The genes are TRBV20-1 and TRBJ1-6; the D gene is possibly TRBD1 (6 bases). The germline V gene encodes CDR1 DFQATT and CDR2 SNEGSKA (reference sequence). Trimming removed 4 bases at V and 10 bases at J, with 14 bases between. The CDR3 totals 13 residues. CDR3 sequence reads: CSAKKEGGSPLHF. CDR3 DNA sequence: TGCAGTGCTAAGAAGGAGGGGGGCTCACCCCTCCACTTT.